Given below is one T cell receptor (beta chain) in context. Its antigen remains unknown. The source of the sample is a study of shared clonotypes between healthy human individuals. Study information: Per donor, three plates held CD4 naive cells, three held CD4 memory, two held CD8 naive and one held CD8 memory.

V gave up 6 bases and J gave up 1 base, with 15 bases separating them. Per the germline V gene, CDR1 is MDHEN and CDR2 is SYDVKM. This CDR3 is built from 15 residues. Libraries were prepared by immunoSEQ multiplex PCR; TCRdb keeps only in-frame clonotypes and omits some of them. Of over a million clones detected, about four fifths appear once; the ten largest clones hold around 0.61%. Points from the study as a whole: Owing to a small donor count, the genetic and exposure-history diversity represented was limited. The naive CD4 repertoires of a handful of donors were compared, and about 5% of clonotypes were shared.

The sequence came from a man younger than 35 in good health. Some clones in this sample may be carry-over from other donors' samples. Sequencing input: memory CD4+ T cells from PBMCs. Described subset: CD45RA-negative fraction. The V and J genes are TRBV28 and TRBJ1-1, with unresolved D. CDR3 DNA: TGTGCCAGCAGCCAAACCCGGGCAGGGAACACTGAAGCTTTCTTT. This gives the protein CASSQTRAGNTEAFF.